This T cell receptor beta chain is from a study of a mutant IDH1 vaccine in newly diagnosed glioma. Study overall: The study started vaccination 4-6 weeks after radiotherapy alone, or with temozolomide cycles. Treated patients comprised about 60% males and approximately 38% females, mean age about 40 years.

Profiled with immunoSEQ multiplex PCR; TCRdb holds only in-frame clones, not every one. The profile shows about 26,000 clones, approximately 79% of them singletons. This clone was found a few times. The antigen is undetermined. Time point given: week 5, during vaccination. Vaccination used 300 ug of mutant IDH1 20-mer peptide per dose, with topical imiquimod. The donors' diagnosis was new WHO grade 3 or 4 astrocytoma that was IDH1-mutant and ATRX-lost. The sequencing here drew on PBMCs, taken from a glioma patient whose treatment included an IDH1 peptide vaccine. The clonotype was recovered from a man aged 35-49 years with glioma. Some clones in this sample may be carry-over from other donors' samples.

The CDR3, as DNA: TGTGCCAGCAGTGGACTAGCGGGGGGGCCCGGGGAGCTGTTTTTT. It encodes CASSGLAGGPGELFF. This chain links TRBV6-1 with TRBJ2-2; 14 bases fit TRBD2. CDR3 length: 15 residues. V dropped 4 bases and J dropped 6; count of bases not matched to a gene: 1. Germline CDR1 and CDR2: MNHNS and SASEGT.